This T cell receptor beta chain was profiled in a study of OX40 agonist ivuxolimab in advanced cancers. Study-level points and caveats: No antigen was identified for the clonally expanded peripheral T cells.

No patient had autoimmune disease or received systemic immunosuppression. The assay was immunoSEQ multiplex PCR, and TCRdb's table has in-frame clones only and misses some. The sample contains around 61,000 clones, more than 80% of which appear only once. V lost 2 bases, J lost 3 bases, and 8 bases lay in between. CDR3 size: 13 residues. CDR1 and CDR2 (germline): MNHNS, SASEGT. A note on this clone: Its antigen is currently unknown.

V and J are TRBV6-1 and TRBJ2-7, with D unresolved. The sequences come from CD4+ or CD8+ T cells sorted from blood, collected in a trial of the OX40 agonist ivuxolimab. This TCR was sampled from an adult with an advanced solid tumor such as melanoma, head and neck, liver or kidney cancer. The CDR3 bases are TGTGCCAGCAGTGAAACCCCGATCTACGAGCAGTACTTC. It yields the protein CASSETPIYEQYF.